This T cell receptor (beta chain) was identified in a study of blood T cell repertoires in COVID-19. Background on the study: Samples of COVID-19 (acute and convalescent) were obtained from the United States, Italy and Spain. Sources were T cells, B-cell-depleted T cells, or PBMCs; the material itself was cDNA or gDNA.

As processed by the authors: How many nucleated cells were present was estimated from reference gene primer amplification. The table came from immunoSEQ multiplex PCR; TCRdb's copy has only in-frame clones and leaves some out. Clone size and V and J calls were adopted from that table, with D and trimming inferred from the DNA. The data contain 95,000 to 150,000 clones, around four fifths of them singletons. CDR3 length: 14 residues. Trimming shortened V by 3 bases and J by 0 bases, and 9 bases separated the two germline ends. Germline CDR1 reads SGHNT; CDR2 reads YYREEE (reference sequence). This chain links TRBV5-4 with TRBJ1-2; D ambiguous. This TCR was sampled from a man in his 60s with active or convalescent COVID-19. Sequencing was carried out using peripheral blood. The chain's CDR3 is CASSSDGANYGYTF. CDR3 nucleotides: TGTGCCAGCAGCTCCGACGGAGCTAACTATGGCTACACCTTC. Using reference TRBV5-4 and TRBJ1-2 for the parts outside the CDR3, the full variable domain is ETGVTQSPTHLIKTRGQQVTLRCSSQSGHNTVSWYQQALGQGPQFIFQYYREEENGRGNFPPRFSGLQFPNYSSELNVNALELDDSALYLCASSSDGANYGYTFGSGTRLTVV.